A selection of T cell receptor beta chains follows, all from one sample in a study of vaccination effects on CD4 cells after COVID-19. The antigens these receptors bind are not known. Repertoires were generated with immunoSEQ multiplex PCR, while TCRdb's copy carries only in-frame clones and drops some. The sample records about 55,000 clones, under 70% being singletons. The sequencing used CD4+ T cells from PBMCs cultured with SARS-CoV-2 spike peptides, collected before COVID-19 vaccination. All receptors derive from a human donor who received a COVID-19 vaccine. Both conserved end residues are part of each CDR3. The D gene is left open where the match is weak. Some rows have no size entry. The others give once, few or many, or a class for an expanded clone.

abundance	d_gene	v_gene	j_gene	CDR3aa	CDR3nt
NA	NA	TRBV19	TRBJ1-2	CASSRDRANYGYTF	TGTGCCAGTAGTAGGGACCGAGCTAACTATGGCTACACCTTC
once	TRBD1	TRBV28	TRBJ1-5	CASRDDRGFQPQHF	TGTGCCAGCAGGGATGACAGGGGTTTTCAGCCCCAGCATTTT
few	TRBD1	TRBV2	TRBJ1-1	CASSGSGGVMNTEAFF	TGTGCCAGCAGTGGATCAGGGGGGGTCATGAACACTGAAGCTTTCTTT
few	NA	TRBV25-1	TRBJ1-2	CASRTGTASGYTF	TGTGCCAGCAGAACAGGGACGGCGTCCGGCTACACCTTC
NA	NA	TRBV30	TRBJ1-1	CAWSGSGLTNTEAFF	TGTGCCTGGAGCGGGTCGGGACTCACGAACACTGAAGCTTTCTTT
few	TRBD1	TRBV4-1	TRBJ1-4	CASSQDSGQTNEKLFF	TGCGCCAGCAGCCAAGATTCGGGACAGACCAATGAAAAACTGTTTTTT
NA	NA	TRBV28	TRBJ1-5	CASSRGSSNQPQHF	TGTGCCAGCAGTAGGGGGTCGTCGAATCAGCCCCAGCATTTT
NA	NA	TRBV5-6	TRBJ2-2	CASSVQIGVRELFF	TGTGCCAGCAGCGTCCAGATTGGGGTCCGGGAGCTGTTTTTT
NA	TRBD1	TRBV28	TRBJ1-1	CASSRQGLMNTEAFF	TGTGCCAGCAGCCGACAGGGCCTCATGAACACTGAAGCTTTCTTT
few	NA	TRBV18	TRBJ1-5	CASSSRSQGSNQPQHF	TGTGCCAGCTCATCGCGTTCTCAGGGGAGCAATCAGCCCCAGCATTTT
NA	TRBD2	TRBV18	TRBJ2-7	CASSPGGTTYEQYF	TGTGCCAGCTCACCCGGGGGGACGACCTACGAGCAGTACTTC
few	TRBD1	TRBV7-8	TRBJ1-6	CASSKRTGGDSPLHF	TGTGCCAGCAGCAAAAGGACAGGGGGCGATTCACCCCTCCACTTT
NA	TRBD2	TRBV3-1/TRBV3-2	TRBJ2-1	CASSPPPLFSGRIGAYNEQFF	TGTGCCAGCAGCCCACCCCCTCTTTTTAGCGGGAGAATAGGGGCCTACAATGAGCAGTTCTTC
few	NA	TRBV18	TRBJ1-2	CASSPPGPRYGYTF	TGTGCCAGCTCACCCCCGGGGCCGCGCTATGGCTACACCTTC
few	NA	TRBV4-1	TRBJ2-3	CASSQGLRTDTQYF	TGCGCCAGCAGCCAGGGACTCCGCACAGATACGCAGTATTTT
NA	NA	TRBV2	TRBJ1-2	CASSRTPLGKGYTF	TGTGCCAGCAGTCGTACGCCCCTAGGAAAAGGCTACACCTTC
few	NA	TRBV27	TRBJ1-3	CASSLGGPSSGNTIYF	TGTGCCAGCAGTTTAGGGGGCCCCAGCTCTGGAAACACCATATATTTT
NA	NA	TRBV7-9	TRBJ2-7	CASSLVGGLSSYEQYF	TGTGCCAGCAGCCTAGTCGGGGGCCTCAGCTCCTACGAGCAGTACTTC
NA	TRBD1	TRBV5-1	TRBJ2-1	CASSLRQGASDEQFF	TGCGCCAGCAGCCTTAGACAGGGGGCCTCGGATGAGCAGTTCTTC
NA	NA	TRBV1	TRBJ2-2	CTSSQFTGTSGLRTGELFF	TGCACCAGCAGCCAATTTACCGGGACTAGCGGTCTCCGCACCGGGGAGCTGTTTTTT
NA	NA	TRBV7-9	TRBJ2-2	CASRWGLNTGELFF	TGTGCCAGCAGATGGGGCTTGAACACCGGGGAGCTGTTTTTT
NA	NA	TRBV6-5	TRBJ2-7	CASRSPPVPRDEQYF	TGTGCCAGCAGGAGCCCCCCCGTCCCACGGGACGAGCAGTACTTC
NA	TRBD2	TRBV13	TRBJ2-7	CASSPQRGHYEQYF	TGTGCCAGCAGCCCCCAGCGGGGGCACTACGAGCAGTACTTC
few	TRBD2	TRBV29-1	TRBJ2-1	CSVGGSGSWNEQFF	TGCAGCGTGGGGGGGTCAGGGTCGTGGAATGAGCAGTTCTTC
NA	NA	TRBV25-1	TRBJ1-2	CASSGTGGGDYGYTF	TGTGCCAGCAGTGGAACGGGGGGTGGCGACTATGGCTACACCTTC
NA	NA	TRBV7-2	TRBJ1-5	CASSLARGRSINQPQHF	TGTGCCAGCAGCTTAGCCAGGGGCCGTAGTATCAATCAGCCCCAGCATTTT
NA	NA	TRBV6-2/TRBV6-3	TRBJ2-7	CASSSVYEQYF	TGTGCCAGCAGTAGTGTATACGAGCAGTACTTC
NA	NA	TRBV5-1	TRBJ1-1	CASSFGAADTEAFF	TGCGCCAGCAGCTTTGGAGCCGCCGACACTGAAGCTTTCTTT
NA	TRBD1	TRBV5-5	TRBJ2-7	CASSRQGQAREQYF	TGTGCCAGCAGCCGCCAGGGACAGGCGCGCGAGCAGTACTTC
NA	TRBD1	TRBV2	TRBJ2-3	CASIVGTGGSTQYF	TGTGCCAGCATAGTGGGGACAGGGGGTAGTACGCAGTATTTT
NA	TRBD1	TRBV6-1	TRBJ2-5	CASSASRQGIQETQYF	TGTGCCAGCAGTGCTTCCCGACAGGGGATTCAAGAGACCCAGTACTTC
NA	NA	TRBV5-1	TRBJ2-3	CASLLADTQYF	TGCGCCAGCCTCTTGGCAGATACGCAGTATTTT
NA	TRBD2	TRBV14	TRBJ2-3	CASSQGLAGADTQYF	TGTGCCAGCAGCCAAGGACTAGCGGGAGCAGATACGCAGTATTTT
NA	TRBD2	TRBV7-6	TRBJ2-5	CASSSPQTSGRKTQYF	TGTGCCAGCAGCTCCCCTCAGACTAGCGGGAGGAAGACCCAGTACTTC
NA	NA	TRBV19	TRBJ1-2	CASSIVAAPVYGYTF	TGTGCCAGTAGTATAGTGGCAGCTCCTGTCTATGGCTACACCTTC
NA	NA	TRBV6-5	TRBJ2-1	CASSYSPKGLPREQFF	TGTGCCAGCAGTTACTCACCCAAGGGACTCCCCCGTGAGCAGTTCTTC
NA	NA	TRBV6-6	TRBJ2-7	CASSYTGQGHYEQYF	TGTGCCAGCAGTTACACCGGGCAGGGGCACTACGAGCAGTACTTC
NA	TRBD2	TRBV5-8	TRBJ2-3	CASSLKISGRAGTDTQYF	TGTGCCAGCAGCTTGAAGATTAGCGGGAGGGCCGGGACAGATACGCAGTATTTT
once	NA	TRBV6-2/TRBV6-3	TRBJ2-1	CASSYRNEQFF	TGTGCCAGCAGTTATAGGAATGAGCAGTTCTTC
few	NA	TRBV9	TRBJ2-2	CASSVTGGRTTGELFF	TGTGCCAGCAGCGTCACCGGGGGCAGGACAACCGGGGAGCTGTTTTTT
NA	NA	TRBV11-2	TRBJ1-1	CASSFQGNTEAFF	TGTGCCAGCAGCTTTCAGGGGAATACTGAAGCTTTCTTT
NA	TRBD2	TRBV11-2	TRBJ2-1	CASSSTSGSLRSYNEQFF	TGTGCCAGCAGCTCGACTAGCGGGAGTTTAAGGTCCTACAATGAGCAGTTCTTC
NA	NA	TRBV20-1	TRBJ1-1	CSASYGRGDSEAFF	TGCAGTGCTAGTTATGGCCGGGGGGATTCTGAAGCTTTCTTT
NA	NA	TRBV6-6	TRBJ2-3	CASRSGARQLTQYF	TGTGCCAGCAGGTCGGGGGCGCGGCAGCTTACGCAGTATTTT
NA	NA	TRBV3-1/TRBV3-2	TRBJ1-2	CASSQGGGVPYGYTF	TGTGCCAGCAGCCAAGGAGGAGGGGTTCCCTATGGCTACACCTTC
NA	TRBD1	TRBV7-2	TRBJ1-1	CASSLGGRGTEAFF	TGTGCCAGCAGCTTAGGGGGCAGGGGGACTGAAGCTTTCTTT
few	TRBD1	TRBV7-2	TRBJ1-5	CASSLEGARGQPQHF	TGTGCCAGCAGCTTAGAGGGGGCGCGTGGACAGCCCCAGCATTTT
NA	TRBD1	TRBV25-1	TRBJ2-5	CASSGTRTGGLETQYF	TGTGCCAGCAGTGGGACCCGGACAGGGGGCCTAGAGACCCAGTACTTC
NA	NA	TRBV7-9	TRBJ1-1	CASSLAKDMNTEAFF	TGTGCCAGCAGCTTAGCGAAGGACATGAACACTGAAGCTTTCTTT
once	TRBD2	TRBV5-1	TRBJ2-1	CASSLFLAGGPGSYNEQFF	TGCGCCAGCAGCTTGTTCCTAGCGGGAGGGCCGGGGTCCTACAATGAGCAGTTCTTC
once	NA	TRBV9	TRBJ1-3	CASSVNPGSGNTIYF	TGTGCCAGCAGCGTTAACCCAGGGTCTGGAAACACCATATATTTT
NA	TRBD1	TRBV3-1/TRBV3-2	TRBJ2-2	CASSQDRQGADTGELFF	TGTGCCAGCAGCCAAGACCGACAGGGGGCGGACACCGGGGAGCTGTTTTTT
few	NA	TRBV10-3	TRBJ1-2	CAISESKGYYGYTF	TGTGCCATCAGTGAGTCAAAGGGGTACTATGGCTACACCTTC
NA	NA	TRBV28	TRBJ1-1	CASSSPAEKATEAFF	TGTGCCAGCAGTTCCCCAGCGGAGAAGGCCACTGAAGCTTTCTTT
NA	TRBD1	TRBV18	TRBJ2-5	CASSPPTGTGTQYF	TGTGCCAGCTCACCACCCACAGGGACAGGGACCCAGTACTTC
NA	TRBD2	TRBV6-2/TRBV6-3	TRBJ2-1	CASSRSGGAKFF	TGTGCCAGCAGCCGAAGCGGGGGGGCGAAGTTCTTC
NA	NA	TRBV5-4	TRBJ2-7	CASSGGYLSTYEQYF	TGTGCCAGCAGCGGGGGCTACCTGTCCACCTACGAGCAGTACTTC